A single sample is the source of the 21 T cell receptor beta chains below, sequenced in a study of blood T cell repertoires in COVID-19 (dated by TCRdb to 2020 to 2021). Library prep was done by the immunoSEQ multiplex PCR assay. This is the immuneACCESS table as TCRdb keeps it, with only in-frame sequences that have V and J called. A part of the clones is gone; compared with another copy, unresolved V genes explain less than half, and the rest is unexplained. Present in this sample are more than 100,000 clones, approximately 83% of which were seen just once. The ten largest clones take up about a sixth of the sample. The specimen was peripheral blood. The receptors derive from a woman in her fifties or sixties with acute or convalescent COVID-19.

The chain uses TRBV19 and TRBJ1-2; no clear D. The CDR3 loop spans 13 amino acids. Deletions cut 3 bases from V and 2 bases from J, with 7 bases between. Looked up from germline, CDR1 is LNHDA and CDR2 is SQIVND (reference sequence). The CDR3 sequence is CASSIDGNYGYTF. The DNA for the CDR3 is TGTGCCAGTAGTATCGACGGGAACTATGGCTACACCTTC. Looking up the rest from reference TRBV19 and TRBJ1-2 gives the full variable domain: DGGITQSPKYLFRKEGQNVTLSCEQNLNHDAMYWYRQDPGQGLRLIYYSQIVNDFQKGDIAEGYSVSREKKESFPLTVTSAQKNPTAFYLCASSIDGNYGYTFGSGTRLTVV.

The DNA of the CDR3 is TGCGCCAGCAGCCAGGGGACAGGGGGTCTCTATGGCTACACCTTC. It encodes CASSQGTGGLYGYTF. This sequence joins TRBV5-1 and TRBJ1-2; TRBD1 agrees at 11 bases. The CDR3 is 15 amino acids. The germline V gene encodes CDR1 SGHRS and CDR2 YFSETQ. Unmatched junction bases numbered 6, after V lost 4 bases and J lost 4 bases.

The chain combines TRBV5-6 with TRBJ2-3; 9 bases align to TRBD1. CDR1 and CDR2 from the germline V gene are SGHDT and YYEEEE. This CDR3 region has 16 residues. The junction had 6 bases not matched to a gene; V was cut back by 1 base and J by 3 bases. DNA for the CDR3: TGTGCCAGCAGCTTGTTCTGGGACAGGGATACAGATACGCAGTATTTT. Translating gives CASSLFWDRDTDTQYF.

The table lists this clone with a count of one. This sequence joins TRBV10-2 and TRBJ1-1, with D maybe TRBD1 (5 bases). Per germline, CDR1 WSHSY and CDR2 SAAADI. This CDR3 contains 14 residues. V shed 6 bases and J shed 3 bases, with 14 bases lying between them. The CDR3 region is CASSRVGGDTEAFF. The CDR3 bases are TGCGCCAGCAGCCGGGTGGGAGGGGACACTGAAGCTTTCTTT.

The rearrangement links TRBV5-1 to TRBJ2-5; 8 bases are a match to TRBD1. V lost 0 bases, J lost 7 bases, and 8 bases stayed unmatched. Germline V CDR1 and CDR2: SGHRS, YFSETQ. There are 15 residues in the CDR3. CDR3 residues: CASSLGQGARVTQYF. DNA for the CDR3: TGCGCCAGCAGCTTGGGGCAGGGGGCTAGGGTGACCCAGTACTTC.

The V call is TRBV5-1, the J call TRBJ2-7; 9 bases line up with TRBD1. V dropped 0 bases and J dropped 3; count of bases not matched to a gene: 7. This CDR3 contains 16 residues. From germline, CDR1 is SGHRS and CDR2 YFSETQ. The CDR3 region has the DNA TGCGCCAGCAGCTTGGTCGTAGGGACAGGGATCTACGAGCAGTACTTC. Its protein product is CASSLVVGTGIYEQYF. Full variable domain (missing parts from reference TRBV5-1 and TRBJ2-7): KAGVTQTPRYLIKTRGQQVTLSCSPISGHRSVSWYQQTPGQGLQFLFEYFSETQRNKGNFPGRFSGRQFSNSRSEMNVSTLELGDSALYLCASSLVVGTGIYEQYFGPGTRLTVT.

V gene TRBV7-2 combines with J gene TRBJ1-1; D is possibly TRBD1 (6 bases). V was pared by 5 bases and J by 7 bases, with 14 bases between. This CDR3 has 13 amino acids. Germline CDR1 and CDR2: SGHTA and FQGNSA. The CDR3 sequence: CASSGTLQGEAFF. CDR3 nucleotides: TGTGCCAGCAGCGGTACCCTACAGGGTGAAGCTTTCTTT.

The CDR3 loop is CASSQVAGADYGYTF. In nucleotides, the CDR3 is TGCGCCAGCAGCCAAGTGGCAGGGGCGGACTATGGCTACACCTTC. This rearrangement joins TRBV4-1 to TRBJ1-2, with D perhaps matching TRBD1 (6 bases). This CDR3 is 15 amino acids long. V dropped 1 base and J dropped 3 bases, with 12 bases sitting between them. From germline, CDR1 is MGHRA and CDR2 YSYEKL.

The rearrangement joins TRBV5-5 to TRBJ1-2; D remains unclear. Germline CDR1 SGHKS, CDR2 YYEKEE (reference sequence). The CDR3 has 13 amino acids. Trimming stripped 3 bases from V and 5 bases from J, with 11 bases between. The CDR3 region has the DNA TGTGCCAGCAGCTCCGCCGACTTGTATGGCTACACCTTC. It yields the protein CASSSADLYGYTF.

This chain connects TRBV7-6 to TRBJ2-1, with TRBD1 matching over 9 bases. Trimming at V came to 4 bases and at J to 6 bases, leaving 7 bases not matched to a gene. Germline lookup yields CDR1 SGHVS and CDR2 FNYEAQ. The CDR3 sequence is 15 residues long. CDR3 in DNA: TGTGCCAGCAGCTCATCGGGACAGGGTTTCAATGAGCAGTTCTTC. Translation gives CASSSSGQGFNEQFF.

This clone was recorded a few times. The rearrangement links TRBV19 to TRBJ2-1; 9 positions agree with TRBD1. The CDR3 has 14 residues. V trimming: 7 bases; J trimming: 9 bases; junction bases outside the gene matches: 10. Germline V gene data show CDR1 as LNHDA and CDR2 as SQIVND (reference sequence). The CDR3 bases are TGTGCCAGTAAACGGGGGACAGGGTGGGTTGAGCAGTTCTTC. Amino acid sequence: CASKRGTGWVEQFF.

This clone was picked up a small number of times. The chain has TRBV4-2 and TRBJ2-1; 8 bases fit TRBD1. The CDR3 totals 15 residues. Germline V CDR1 and CDR2: LGHNA, YNFKEQ. With 0 bases clipped from V and 8 bases from J, the junction kept 6 bases outside the gene matches. This CDR3 reads CASSQEAGGIDEQFF. For the CDR3, the DNA is TGTGCCAGCAGCCAAGAAGCAGGGGGCATCGATGAGCAGTTCTTC.

This chain links TRBV20-1 with TRBJ2-7; the match to TRBD1 covers 9 bases. This CDR3 has 14 residues. Germline assignment: CDR1 DFQATT and CDR2 SNEGSKA (reference sequence). V was clipped by 3 bases and J by 3 bases; unmatched bases: 6. DNA for the CDR3: TGCAGTGCTAGTACGGACAGGGGAATCTACGAGCAGTACTTC. Translation gives CSASTDRGIYEQYF.

The rearrangement joins TRBV19 to TRBJ2-7; 9 bases match TRBD1. CDR3 length equals 15 residues. V shed 4 bases, J shed 2 bases, and the junction held 6 bases outside the gene matches. From germline, CDR1 is LNHDA and CDR2 SQIVND (reference sequence). Written as DNA, the CDR3 is TGTGCCAGTAGTACTCGGACAGGGGCCCCCTACGAGCAGTACTTC. Translated: CASSTRTGAPYEQYF.

The chain is built from TRBV7-3 and TRBJ1-5, with D maybe TRBD1 (5 bases). CDR3 length: 13 amino acids. The V end was cut by 5 bases, the J end by 7 bases, with 12 bases between. The germline gives CDR1 SGHTA, CDR2 FQGTGA. The CDR3: CASSPKRGQPQHF. As DNA, the CDR3 is TGTGCCAGCAGCCCTAAACGGGGGCAGCCCCAGCATTTT. Complete variable domain (other parts from reference TRBV7-3 and TRBJ1-5): GAGVSQTPSNKVTEKGKYVELRCDPISGHTALYWYRQSLGQGPEFLIYFQGTGAADDSGLPNDRFFAVRPEGSVSTLKIQRTERGDSAVYLCASSPKRGQPQHFGDGTRLSIL.

This clone has just one count. V gene TRBV11-2 combines with J gene TRBJ2-3; 14 bases line up with TRBD2. The CDR3 has 15 residues. V was pared by 6 bases and J by 6 bases, with 5 bases of the junction left unmatched. Germline CDR1 is SGHAT and CDR2 is FQNNGV. The CDR3 is CASSSRTSGGDTQYF. The CDR3 nucleotides read TGTGCCAGCAGTTCCCGGACTAGCGGGGGGGATACGCAGTATTTT.

This clone was detected once. The V and J genes are TRBV11-2 and TRBJ1-3, with D tentatively TRBD1 (6 bases). This CDR3 is built from 14 residues. The ends were cut back, 5 bases at V and 4 bases at J, with 12 bases in the middle. The V gene's germline CDR1 is SGHAT and CDR2 FQNNGV. In DNA, the CDR3 is TGTGCCAGCAGCCCAGGGGCATCAGGAAACACCATATATTTT. It codes for CASSPGASGNTIYF. Filled out from reference TRBV11-2 and TRBJ1-3, the complete variable domain reads EAGVAQSPRYKIIEKRQSVAFWCNPISGHATLYWYQQILGQGPKLLIQFQNNGVVDDSQLPKDRFSAERLKGVDSTLKIQPAKLEDSAVYLCASSPGASGNTIYFGEGSWLTVV.

This chain uses TRBV19 with TRBJ1-2; a weak D match, TRBD1 (6 bases). CDR3 length: 15 residues. V lost 1 base to trimming and J lost 4 bases, with 13 bases between them. CDR1 is LNHDA and CDR2 is SQIVND in the germline V gene (reference sequence). The CDR3 region is CASSIVPGATYGYTF. The CDR3 DNA reads TGTGCCAGTAGTATAGTCCCAGGGGCCACCTATGGCTACACCTTC.

This clone has only one observation. V usage is TRBV19 and J usage is TRBJ1-6; a weak D match, TRBD1 (6 bases). This CDR3 is 16 amino acids long. CDR1 and CDR2 (germline): LNHDA, SQIVND (reference sequence). Trimming cost V 4 bases and J 9 bases, with 19 bases left between them. CDR3 protein: CASSTSGQRRSSPLHF. The CDR3 DNA reads TGTGCCAGTAGTACTTCAGGACAGCGACGGTCTTCACCCCTCCACTTT.

The chain couples TRBV2 to TRBJ2-7; D is uncertain. With 11 bases removed from V and 6 bases from J, the gap between germline ends came to 11 bases. This CDR3 is built from 10 residues. Germline CDR1 reads SNHLY; CDR2 reads FYNNEI. CDR3 region: CAVRSSEQYF. The CDR3 DNA follows: TGTGCCGTCCGATCGAGCGAGCAGTACTTC.

V gene TRBV7-9 combines with J gene TRBJ1-1; the D is unclear. V lost 3 bases, J lost 1 base, and 6 bases lay in between. The CDR3 is made up of 13 amino acids. Per the germline V gene, CDR1 is SEHNR and CDR2 is FQNEAQ (reference sequence). The DNA for the CDR3 is TGTGCCAGCAGCTTGGCGGGGAACACTGAAGCTTTCTTT. This gives the protein CASSLAGNTEAFF.